These 32 T cell receptor beta chains originate from one sample sequenced in a study of blood T cell repertoires in COVID-19. The protocol was immunoSEQ multiplex PCR, while the TCRdb copy is restricted to in-frame clones and leaves out a portion. The table shows 140,000 or so clones, with about nine tenths occurring only once. The sequenced material came from peripheral blood. The receptors shown here come from a man in his fifties or sixties who had recovered from COVID-19.

There are many counts of this clone. The rearrangement links TRBV2 to TRBJ2-3, with D perhaps TRBD1 (6 bases). Germline CDR1 SNHLY, CDR2 FYNNEI. The V end lost 6 bases, the J end lost 3 bases, and 16 bases lay between the germline ends. The CDR3 runs to 15 residues. The CDR3 reads CASRKGPGATDTQYF. The CDR3 DNA reads as TGTGCCAGCAGAAAGGGGCCAGGGGCTACAGATACGCAGTATTTT.

V gene TRBV6-1 combines with J gene TRBJ1-1; tentative D call: TRBD1 (5 bases). CDR3 length: 14 residues. Between the trimmed V and J ends, which lost 3 bases and 6 bases, there was a span of 14 bases. CDR1 and CDR2 (germline): MNHNS, SASEGT. CDR3 DNA sequence: TGTGCCAGCAGTGAGCCGGGACTTGGAGCTGAAGCTTTCTTT. Its protein is CASSEPGLGAEAFF.

This chain links TRBV6-5 with TRBJ2-3; no definite D call. The CDR3 is made up of 14 amino acids. CDR1 and CDR2 (germline): MNHEY, SVGAGI. V was cut by 4 bases and J by 0 bases, with 8 bases left in between. This CDR3 reads CASSFAGSTDTQYF. The CDR3 DNA reads TGTGCCAGCAGTTTCGCCGGGAGCACAGATACGCAGTATTTT.

The V and J genes are TRBV6-5 and TRBJ1-6, with 9 bases aligning to TRBD1. The V segment lost 6 bases and the J segment 9 bases; nucleotides outside the gene matches: 6. Germline loops: CDR1 MNHEY, CDR2 SVGAGI. The CDR3 covers 14 residues. CDR3 loop: CASRKGTGTSPLHF. The CDR3 DNA reads as TGTGCCAGCAGGAAAGGGACAGGGACTTCACCCCTCCACTTT.

The chain links TRBV30 to TRBJ1-2; a weak D match, TRBD1 (5 bases). V was cut by 0 bases and J by 4 bases, with 12 bases left in between. The CDR3 has 14 amino acids. The germline V gene has CDR1 GTSNPN and CDR2 SVGIG (reference sequence). CDR3 DNA: TGTGCCTGGAGTGTAGGTAGGGGCGGCTATGGCTACACCTTC. This codes for CAWSVGRGGYGYTF.

This clone came up a few times. V gene TRBV28 combines with J gene TRBJ1-5, with 7 bases matching TRBD1. The CDR3 spans 13 residues. The germline V gene encodes CDR1 MDHEN and CDR2 SYDVKM. Losses at the gene ends were 7 bases for V and 2 bases for J; bases not matched to a gene: 2. For the CDR3, the DNA is TGTGCCAGCATCGACAGGGGCAATCAGCCCCAGCATTTT. This encodes CASIDRGNQPQHF.

The chain links TRBV4-3 to TRBJ1-6; 7 nucleotides line up with TRBD1. The CDR3 totals 16 residues. Losses at the gene ends were 1 base for V and 10 bases for J; bases not matched to a gene: 10. CDR1 and CDR2 from the germline V gene are LGHNA and YSLEER. In nucleotides, the CDR3 is TGCGCCAGCAGCCAAGTAGGGGGCCGCTATTTGTCACCCCTCCACTTT. It encodes CASSQVGGRYLSPLHF.

In its sample, this clone was seen a few times. The chain carries TRBV5-4 and TRBJ2-7, with 9 bases fitting TRBD1. In germline, CDR1 is SGHNT, CDR2 YYREEE (reference sequence). Germline trimming cut 4 bases from V and 5 bases from J; bases unmatched to any gene: 10. CDR3 length equals 15 residues. As DNA, the CDR3 is TGTGCCAGCAGCATCGGACAGGGGAGGGGGAACGAGCAGTACTTC. It translates to CASSIGQGRGNEQYF.

The gene calls are TRBV13 and TRBJ1-1; maybe TRBD1 (6 bases). The germline CDR1 and CDR2 sequences are PRHDT and FYEKMQ (reference sequence). The CDR3 extends over 15 amino acids. The V and J ends lost 9 bases and 5 bases respectively, with 22 bases between them. CDR3 bases: TGTGCCAGTAGCAGCTACAGGGAGCGAGGGACTGAAGCTTTCTTT. It translates to CASSSYRERGTEAFF.

The rearrangement links TRBV6-5 to TRBJ1-2; D is undetermined. Germline values: CDR1 MNHEY, CDR2 SVGAGI. V was trimmed by 4 bases and J by 8 bases, leaving 14 bases between them. This CDR3 has 13 amino acids. This chain's CDR3 is CASSFAGLWGYTF. CDR3 nucleotide sequence: TGTGCCAGCAGTTTTGCGGGGTTATGGGGCTACACCTTC.

This clone was detected only a few times. The chain combines TRBV19 with TRBJ1-2, with TRBD1 identical over 9 bases. In germline, CDR1 is LNHDA, CDR2 SQIVND (reference sequence). Trimming took 7 bases from V and 7 from J; bases not matched to a gene: 10. The CDR3 runs to 14 residues. DNA of the CDR3: TGTGCCAGTACCCTAACCGGGACAGGGCTTGGCTACACCTTC. This translates into CASTLTGTGLGYTF.

A few counts support this clone. This chain links TRBV6-6 with TRBJ1-2; D ambiguous. Between the trimmed V and J ends, which lost 1 base and 8 bases, there was a span of 11 bases. Germline CDR1 and CDR2: MNHNY and SVGAGI (reference sequence). This CDR3 comprises 13 residues. In DNA form, the CDR3 reads TGTGCCAGCAGTTACTATGATACGGGAGGCTACACCTTC. It specifies CASSYYDTGGYTF.

The rearrangement joins TRBV9 to TRBJ1-6; the D is unclear. V was trimmed by 6 bases and J by 4 bases, leaving 8 bases between them. Germline loops: CDR1 SGDLS, CDR2 YYNGEE. The CDR3 consists of 13 residues. CDR3 region: CASTQNYNSPLHF. In nucleotides, the CDR3 is TGTGCCAGCACCCAGAATTATAATTCACCCCTCCACTTT.

The chain employs TRBV5-8 and TRBJ2-3, with D possibly TRBD2 on 6 matching bases. Germline-derived CDR1 and CDR2 are SGHTS and YDEGEE. The CDR3 length is 16 residues. V dropped 0 bases and J dropped 5 bases, with 16 bases sitting between them. DNA of the CDR3: TGTGCCAGCAGCTTGGAAGCGGGCCGCTGGATAGATACGCAGTATTTT. Amino acids: CASSLEAGRWIDTQYF.

The rearrangement links TRBV3-1 (or the pseudogene TRBV3-2) to TRBJ2-5; 8 nucleotides match TRBD1. CDR1 is LGHDT and CDR2 is YNNKEL in the germline V gene (reference sequence). The V segment lost 1 base and the J segment 5 bases; nucleotides outside the gene matches: 3. The CDR3 loop spans 14 amino acids. DNA for the CDR3: TGTGCCAGCAGCCAAGGCAGGGGGCAGGAGACCCAGTACTTC. It yields the protein CASSQGRGQETQYF.

The J gene is TRBJ1-1, the V gene TRBV6-6; D uncertain. The CDR3 sequence is 13 residues long. CDR1 and CDR2 from the germline V gene are MNHNY and SVGAGI (reference sequence). Trimming removed 0 bases from V and 8 bases from J, with 10 bases in between. The CDR3 spells CASSYSRTAEAFF. The CDR3 DNA sequence: TGTGCCAGCAGTTACTCTCGCACAGCCGAAGCTTTCTTT.

This chain links TRBV6-2 or TRBV6-3 with TRBJ1-5, with a tentative D call TRBD1 (5 bases). CDR3 length equals 12 residues. Per germline, CDR1 MNHEY and CDR2 SVGEGT. Trimming pared 5 bases from V and 16 bases from J, leaving 18 bases between. CDR3 nucleotides: TGTGCCAGCAGTACAACCGGGACTCCCGCTCATTTT. It yields the protein CASSTTGTPAHF.

The CDR3 reads CASSLERADNSPLHF. CDR3 in DNA: TGCGCCAGCAGCTTGGAGCGGGCCGATAATTCACCCCTCCACTTT. V gene TRBV5-1 combines with J gene TRBJ1-6; D unclear. The CDR3 has 15 residues. With 0 bases removed from V and 5 bases from J, the gap between germline ends came to 9 bases. Germline values: CDR1 SGHRS, CDR2 YFSETQ.

The chain employs TRBV6-4 and TRBJ2-3; D unresolved. Germline V gene sequence: CDR1 MRHNA, CDR2 SNTAGT. The CDR3 consists of 14 residues. The ends were cut back, 3 bases at V and 6 bases at J, with 13 bases in the middle. CDR3 loop: CASSESLNSDTQYF. Here the CDR3 DNA reads TGTGCCAGCAGTGAGTCCCTTAATTCGGATACGCAGTATTTT.

The CDR3: CASSVGRDTRNTIYF. Here the CDR3 DNA reads TGTGCCAGCAGCGTAGGCAGGGACACCCGAAACACCATATATTTT. V usage is TRBV9 and J usage is TRBJ1-3, with D tentatively TRBD1 (6 bases). CDR1 and CDR2 (germline): SGDLS, YYNGEE. This CDR3 has 15 amino acids. V gave up 0 bases and J gave up 5 bases, with 12 bases separating them.

The genes are TRBV7-9 and TRBJ1-1; D is ambiguous. V was cut by 1 base and J by 1 base, with 4 bases left in between. The CDR3 runs to 13 residues. Germline CDR1 is SEHNR and CDR2 is FQNEAQ (reference sequence). CDR3 sequence (DNA): TGTGCCAGCAGCTTAGGGGCGAACACTGAAGCTTTCTTT. Amino acids: CASSLGANTEAFF.

This clone was picked up one time. The V and J genes are TRBV2 and TRBJ2-1, with TRBD2 matching over 10 bases. Germline CDR1 reads SNHLY; CDR2 reads FYNNEI. Trimming at V came to 4 bases and at J to 4 bases, leaving 4 bases not matched to a gene. The length of the CDR3 is 15 residues. The CDR3 spells CASSGTSGAYNEQFF. For the CDR3, the DNA is TGTGCCAGCAGTGGGACTAGCGGAGCTTACAATGAGCAGTTCTTC.

The chain carries TRBV12-5 and TRBJ2-5; no definite D call. With 1 base removed from V and 2 bases from J, the gap between germline ends came to 2 bases. CDR3 size: 12 residues. Germline V gives CDR1 LGHNT, CDR2 FRNRAP. The CDR3 bases are TGTGCTAGTGGTTTGGCGCAAGAGACCCAGTACTTC. As protein: CASGLAQETQYF.

The chain is built from TRBV19 and TRBJ2-7, with TRBD1 matching over 12 bases. The junction had 4 bases not matched to a gene; V was cut back by 7 bases and J by 3 bases. The CDR3 sequence is 14 residues long. The germline V gene encodes CDR1 LNHDA and CDR2 SQIVND (reference sequence). For the CDR3, the DNA is TGTGCCAGTACGGGACAGGGGGCGCGCTACGAGCAGTACTTC. Protein sequence: CASTGQGARYEQYF.

The chain couples TRBV25-1 to TRBJ1-2; 12 nucleotides align to TRBD1. The CDR3 runs to 16 residues. With V trimmed by 4 bases and J by 8 bases, 11 bases remained unmatched. The V gene's germline CDR1 is MGHDK and CDR2 SYGVNS. As DNA, the CDR3 is TGTGCCAGCAGTGCGCCGGGACAGGGGGCAAGATCGGGCTACACCTTC. Its translation: CASSAPGQGARSGYTF.

This sequence joins TRBV7-2 and TRBJ2-3; D uncertain. V was shortened by 5 bases and J by 2 bases, with 8 bases between the two germline ends. This CDR3 is 13 amino acids long. Germline CDR1 SGHTA, CDR2 FQGNSA. CDR3 residues: CASSEDFTDTQYF. The DNA of the CDR3 is TGTGCCAGCAGCGAAGACTTCACAGATACGCAGTATTTT.

The count of this clone is one. One end of the junction varies from germline; a read error may be responsible. This chain links TRBV7-8 with TRBJ2-7; 7 positions agree with TRBD1. Germline CDR1 and CDR2: SGHVS and FQNEAQ. The CDR3 has 15 residues. The CDR3 loop reads CASSSRDSISHEQYF. CDR3 coding DNA: TGTGCCAGCAGCAGCCGGGACAGTATCTCCCACGAGCAGTACTTC. The variable domain in full, completed from reference TRBV7-8 and TRBJ2-7, reads GAGVSQSPRYKVAKRGQDVALRCDPISGHVSLFWYQQALGQGPEFLTYFQNEAQLDKSGLPSDRFFAERPEGSVSTLKIQRTQQEDSAVYLCASSSRDSISHEQYFGPGTRLTVT.

The chain uses TRBV29-1 and TRBJ2-1; TRBD2 aligns across 14 bases. The CDR3 has 14 amino acids. With V trimmed by 4 bases and J by 6 bases, 2 bases remained unmatched. Germline V gene data show CDR1 as SQVTM and CDR2 as ANQGSEA. CDR3 nucleotides: TGCAGCGTTGGACTAGCGGGGGGGCCCAATGAGCAGTTCTTC. Its translation is CSVGLAGGPNEQFF.

This sequence joins TRBV5-5 and TRBJ2-7, with 10 bases identical to TRBD1. From germline, CDR1 is SGHKS and CDR2 YYEKEE (reference sequence). With 6 bases clipped from V and 5 bases from J, the junction kept 11 bases outside the gene matches. CDR3 length: 15 residues. This CDR3 is CASTSMRQGANEQYF. CDR3 nucleotides: TGTGCCAGCACCTCCATGAGACAGGGGGCTAACGAGCAGTACTTC.

Only one count was recorded for this clone. The V call is TRBV27, the J call TRBJ2-7; a possible D gene is TRBD1 (6 bases). V was trimmed by 4 bases and J by 6 bases, leaving 10 bases between them. Germline CDR1 reads MNHEY; CDR2 reads SMNVEV (reference sequence). The CDR3 sequence is 12 residues long. In DNA form, the CDR3 reads TGTGCCAGCAGTTCCATGACAGGCGAGCAGTACTTC. Protein sequence: CASSSMTGEQYF.

J is TRBJ2-3 and V is TRBV7-2; 9 bases map to TRBD2. Germline assignment: CDR1 SGHTA and CDR2 FQGNSA. There are 16 residues in the CDR3. Trimming at V came to 5 bases and at J to 2 bases, leaving 8 bases not matched to a gene. The CDR3 sequence: CASSQRLAGVTDTQYF. The CDR3 nucleotides read TGTGCCAGCAGCCAACGCTTAGCGGGGGTCACAGATACGCAGTATTTT.

This sequence joins TRBV5-1 and TRBJ2-7; maybe TRBD1 (6 bases). This CDR3 contains 14 residues. V was pared by 0 bases and J by 3 bases, with 10 bases between. Germline CDR1 SGHRS, CDR2 YFSETQ. In DNA form, the CDR3 reads TGCGCCAGCAGCTTGGAGGGGGACAACTACGAGCAGTACTTC. This gives the protein CASSLEGDNYEQYF.